Included here is one TCR beta chain sequence, with context. This record comes from a study of blood T cell repertoires in COVID-19. Study-level background: The United States, Italy and Spain were the sources of the acute and convalescent COVID-19 samples.

As processed by the authors: Cell counts per sample came from amplifying reference gene primers. Clones were read by immunoSEQ multiplex PCR, and TCRdb kept only the in-frame ones, dropping some. The V and J calls and clone size are taken from that table; D and trimming were inferred from the DNA. The sample holds about 52,000 clones, roughly 83% seen once. Per the germline V gene, CDR1 is LGHNT and CDR2 is FRNRAP. Deletions cut 9 bases from V and 0 bases from J, with 16 bases between. This CDR3 has 15 residues. This receptor was taken from a woman of 80 years or more with acute or convalescent COVID-19. This chain joins TRBV12-5 and TRBJ2-3; D remains unclear. The material sequenced was peripheral blood. The CDR3 is CASRLVYSSTDTQYF. The DNA of the CDR3 is TGTGCTAGCCGCCTTGTCTACTCTAGCACAGATACGCAGTATTTT.